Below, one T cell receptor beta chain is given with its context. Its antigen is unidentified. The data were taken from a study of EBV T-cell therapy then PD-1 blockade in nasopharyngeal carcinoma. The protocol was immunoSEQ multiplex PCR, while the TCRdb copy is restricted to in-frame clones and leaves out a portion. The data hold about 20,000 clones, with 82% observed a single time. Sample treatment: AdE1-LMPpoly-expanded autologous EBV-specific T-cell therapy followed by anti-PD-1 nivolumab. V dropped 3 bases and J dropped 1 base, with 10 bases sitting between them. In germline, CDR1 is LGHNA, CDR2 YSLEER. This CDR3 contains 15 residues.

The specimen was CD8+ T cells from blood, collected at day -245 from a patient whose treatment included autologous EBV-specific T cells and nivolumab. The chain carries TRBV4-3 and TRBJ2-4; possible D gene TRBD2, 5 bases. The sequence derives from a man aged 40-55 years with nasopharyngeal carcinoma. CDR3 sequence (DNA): TGCGCCAGCAGCCATTTAGGACTTGCCAAAAACATTCAGTACTTC. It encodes CASSHLGLAKNIQYF.